The entry below gives a single T cell receptor beta chain sequence along with its context. This sample was included in a study of shared clonotypes between healthy human individuals. In the original workflow: For the immunoSEQ data, sequences were junction-only without quality scores, so filtering differed. Produced via immunoSEQ multiplex PCR; TCRdb's table is partial and in-frame only. V and J calls and clone size come straight from that table; D and trimming were deduced from the DNA. The sample includes about 1,900,000 clones, about 95% of them seen just once. The CDR3 loop spans 15 amino acids. Trimming shortened V by 0 bases and J by 0 bases, and 10 bases separated the two germline ends. Germline V CDR1 and CDR2: SGDLS, YYNGEE. CD45RO negativity and positive selection for CCR7 defined naive CD8 cells, a population that excluded terminally differentiated effector memory CD45RA+ cells. HIV-negative, healthy adults without recent acute infections or vaccinations were the donors.

Input material: naive CD8+ T cells sorted from blood. This TCR came from a man younger than 35 in good health. This chain joins TRBV9 and TRBJ2-7; D may be TRBD1 (5 bases). The CDR3 sequence: CASSVDRTFSYEQYF. In DNA, the CDR3 is TGTGCCAGCAGCGTAGACAGGACCTTCTCCTACGAGCAGTACTTC.